The 30 T cell receptor beta chains reported below all come from one sample, sequenced in a study of T-cell reconstitution after alpha-beta-depleted transplantation in children. Using unique molecular identifiers, the investigators prepared the TCRbeta library. TCRdb processed the PCR reads anew with MiXCR; each CDR3 protein has one entry. The data show hundreds of thousands of distinct CDR3 sequences, about 23% seen once. The sample here was PBMCs, mostly from graft donor cells, taken 360 days after TCRalphabeta/CD19-depleted stem cell transplant. The source is a boy under two years old who had a stem cell transplant for acute myeloid leukemia, so the T cells may come from the graft donor.

This chain connects TRBV6-5 to TRBJ1-1; possibly TRBD1 for D (6 bases). Germline CDR1 reads MNHEY; CDR2 reads SVGAGI. The V end was cut by 2 bases, the J end by 1 base, with 14 bases between. The CDR3 has 16 residues. Here the CDR3 DNA reads TGTGCCAGCAGTTACACGTGGGGGCGGGGGAACACTGAAGCTTTCTTT. Protein: CASSYTWGRGNTEAFF.

In this sample, this clonotype turned up a few times. V is TRBV5-6 and J is TRBJ2-3, with D possibly TRBD2 on 5 matching bases. With 4 bases removed from V and 5 bases from J, the gap between germline ends came to 17 bases. CDR1 and CDR2 (germline): SGHDT, YYEEEE. The CDR3 runs to 15 residues. Written as DNA, the CDR3 is TGTGCCAGCAGCCGTCCGGATCTGCGGGTAGATACGCAGTATTTT. This codes for CASSRPDLRVDTQYF. The whole variable domain, remainder taken from reference TRBV5-6 and TRBJ2-3, is DAGVTQSPTHLIKTRGQQVTLRCSPKSGHDTVSWYQQALGQGPQFIFQYYEEEERQRGNFPDRFSGHQFPNYSSELNVNALLLGDSALYLCASSRPDLRVDTQYFGPGTRLTVL.

The rearrangement uses TRBV15 and TRBJ2-5; 8 nucleotides match TRBD1. With 7 bases clipped from V and 1 base from J, the junction kept 8 bases outside the gene matches. Germline CDR1 LNHNV, CDR2 YYDKDF (reference sequence). The CDR3 totals 15 residues. In DNA, the CDR3 is TGTGCCACCAAAAAGACAGGGGCATCCCAAGAGACCCAGTACTTC. This encodes CATKKTGASQETQYF.

The chain is built from TRBV7-2 and TRBJ2-5; a weak D match, TRBD2 (6 bases). V was clipped by 1 base and J by 0 bases, with 9 bases between them. CDR3 size: 15 residues. The germline V gene encodes CDR1 SGHTA and CDR2 FQGNSA. The CDR3 loop is CASSLEGLNQETQYF. In DNA form, the CDR3 reads TGTGCCAGCAGCTTAGAGGGACTCAACCAAGAGACCCAGTACTTC.

This clonotype has a count of ten or more. The rearrangement links TRBV29-1 to TRBJ1-1, with D hard to call. The length of the CDR3 is 13 residues. The V end lost 3 bases, the J end lost 4 bases, and 12 bases lay between the germline ends. CDR1 is SQVTM, CDR2 ANQGSEA, per germline. The CDR3, as DNA: TGCAGCGTTGATGGACTCTCTTTCACTGAAGCTTTCTTT. Amino acids: CSVDGLSFTEAFF.

The V call is TRBV3-1, the J call TRBJ1-5, with unresolved D. With 6 bases removed from V and 3 bases from J, the gap between germline ends came to 9 bases. The CDR3 contains 13 residues. CDR1 and CDR2 (germline): LGHDT, YNNKEL (reference sequence). In DNA, the CDR3 is TGTGCCAGCAGTATGGCCTTCAATCAGCCCCAGCATTTT. This codes for CASSMAFNQPQHF. Based on the CDR3 plus reference TRBV3-1 and TRBJ1-5, the full variable domain is DTAVSQTPKYLVTQMGNDKSIKCEQNLGHDTMYWYKQDSKKFLKIMFSYNNKELIINETVPNRFSPKSPDKAHLNLHINSLELGDSAVYFCASSMAFNQPQHFGDGTRLSIL.

This clonotype was detected a few times. The V call is TRBV4-3, the J call TRBJ2-1; the match to TRBD2 covers 9 bases. Losses at the gene ends were 0 bases for V and 2 bases for J; bases not matched to a gene: 8. Per the germline V gene, CDR1 is LGHNA and CDR2 is YSLEER. CDR3 length equals 18 residues. The CDR3 sequence is CASSQDGRTSATYNEQFF. The CDR3 DNA follows: TGCGCCAGCAGCCAAGATGGGAGGACTAGCGCGACCTACAATGAGCAGTTCTTC.

The rearrangement links TRBV6-2 or TRBV6-3 to TRBJ2-7, with 12 bases matching TRBD1. Germline loops: CDR1 MNHEY, CDR2 SVGEGT. This CDR3 spans 14 amino acids. The CDR3 DNA reads as TGTACGACAAAGACCCCGGGACAGGGGGCACAGCAGTACTTC. Translating it yields CTTKTPGQGAQQYF.

The genes are TRBV12-3 or TRBV12-4 and TRBJ1-6, with TRBD1 as a possible D gene (5 bases). The CDR3 runs 15 residues. Between the trimmed V and J ends, which lost 5 bases and 8 bases, there was a span of 16 bases. CDR3 sequence reads: CASSQRGMGHSPLHF. The CDR3 DNA is TGTGCCAGCAGTCAGCGGGGAATGGGGCATTCACCCCTCCACTTT.

This sequence joins TRBV4-1 and TRBJ2-5, with D unclear. V was cut by 0 bases and J by 3 bases, with 5 bases left in between. The CDR3 has 13 residues. The germline V gene encodes CDR1 MGHRA and CDR2 YSYEKL. In DNA, the CDR3 is TGCGCCAGCAGCCAAGAGAACGAAGAGACCCAGTACTTC. This encodes CASSQENEETQYF.

This clonotype has ten or more counts. V gene TRBV29-1 combines with J gene TRBJ2-1; TRBD2 agrees at 8 bases. The CDR3 is made up of 13 amino acids. The J segment lost 0 bases and the V segment lost 8 bases, leaving 3 bases of the junction unmatched. Germline V CDR1 and CDR2: SQVTM, ANQGSEA. CDR3 nucleotide sequence: TGCAGCTTTAGCGGGGTCTCCTACAATGAGCAGTTCTTC. It specifies CSFSGVSYNEQFF.

This clonotype was counted only a few times. The chain has TRBV5-1 and TRBJ2-5, with 7 bases lining up with TRBD1. This CDR3 comprises 13 residues. V lost 5 bases and J lost 3; bases outside the gene matches: 4. Germline V lookup: CDR1 SGHRS, CDR2 YFSETQ. The CDR3 protein is CASRQGSKETQYF. DNA of the CDR3: TGCGCCAGCAGACAGGGGTCAAAAGAGACCCAGTACTTC.

The CDR3 DNA sequence: TGTGCCAGCAGCTTAGCCAGGTCAGGGCAATACAATGAGCAGTTCTTC. Protein: CASSLARSGQYNEQFF. The chain joins TRBV7-2 to TRBJ2-1; a weak D match, TRBD1 (5 bases). This CDR3 comprises 16 residues. Germline V lookup: CDR1 SGHTA, CDR2 FQGNSA. Trimming removed 0 bases from V and 4 bases from J, with 13 bases in between.

The table lists this clonotype with a few counts. DNA for the CDR3: TGCAGTGCCTTCCTCGCCGGGACAGCCTACAATGAGCAGTTCTTC. Its translation: CSAFLAGTAYNEQFF. The chain employs TRBV20-1 and TRBJ2-1; 7 nucleotides align to TRBD1. CDR3 length: 15 amino acids. The V gene end was trimmed by 6 bases and the J gene end by 2 bases; junction bases not matched to a gene: 10. The V gene's germline CDR1 is DFQATT and CDR2 SNEGSKA (reference sequence).

The chain joins TRBV12-3 or TRBV12-4 to TRBJ2-4, with D possibly called TRBD1 or TRBD2 (7 bases each). Trimming removed 1 base from V and 4 bases from J, with 20 bases in between. The CDR3 consists of 18 residues. The CDR3 DNA is TGTGCCAGCAGTTTAGGGGACTATAGGGGGCCGGGGAAAAACATTCAGTACTTC. Protein: CASSLGDYRGPGKNIQYF.

The table lists this clonotype with many counts. V is TRBV12-3 or TRBV12-4 and J is TRBJ1-5; 8 positions match TRBD1. The CDR3 consists of 18 residues. Trimming cost V 5 bases and J 4 bases; bases outside gene matches: 16. CDR3 DNA sequence: TGTGCCAGCAGTCCCCGGGCCGGACAGGGTTATGTTAATCAGCCCCAGCATTTT. Translated: CASSPRAGQGYVNQPQHF.

The chain combines TRBV7-7 with TRBJ2-3; D is unresolved. Germline V lookup: CDR1 SSHAT, CDR2 FNYEAQ (reference sequence). This CDR3 region has 15 residues. The V gene lost 0 bases and the J gene lost 0 bases, with 7 bases spanning the gap. CDR3 coding DNA: TGTGCCAGCAGCTTAGCTCCATCTAGCACAGATACGCAGTATTTT. It is translated as CASSLAPSSTDTQYF.

The chain combines TRBV4-2 with TRBJ1-1; 9 nucleotides line up with TRBD1. The CDR3 is made up of 18 amino acids. Trimming at V came to 3 bases and at J to 1 base, leaving 12 bases not matched to a gene. CDR1 and CDR2 from the germline V gene are LGHNA and YNFKEQ. CDR3 sequence reads: CASSHPGQGFYGNTEAFF. In DNA form, the CDR3 reads TGTGCCAGCAGCCACCCGGGACAGGGATTTTATGGGAACACTGAAGCTTTCTTT.

This clonotype was seen only a few times. The gene calls are TRBV24-1 and TRBJ2-3; tentative D call: TRBD2 (6 bases). CDR3 length equals 16 residues. In germline, CDR1 is KGHDR, CDR2 SFDVKD. Trimming removed 3 bases from V and 3 bases from J, with 15 bases in between. CDR3 coding DNA: TGTGCCACCAGTGATCCTACTAGCATCGGGACAGATACGCAGTATTTT. Amino acids: CATSDPTSIGTDTQYF.

Ten or more counts support this clonotype. This rearrangement joins TRBV27 to TRBJ1-6; a weak D match, TRBD1 (6 bases). CDR3 length equals 18 residues. The germline V and J ends were trimmed by 4 bases and 10 bases, with 26 bases remaining between them. CDR1 and CDR2 from the germline V gene are MNHEY and SMNVEV (reference sequence). CDR3 in DNA: TGTGCCAGCAGTTCCTTTCCCCCCCAACAGGGAAGGGGATCACCCCTCCACTTT. Protein: CASSSFPPQQGRGSPLHF.

This clonotype turned up a few times. The gene calls are TRBV20-1 and TRBJ2-4, with 10 bases identical to TRBD2. The germline gives CDR1 DFQATT, CDR2 SNEGSKA (reference sequence). This CDR3 region has 15 residues. The trim removed 7 bases at V and 2 bases at J, leaving 8 bases unmatched. CDR3 DNA: TGCAGTGTTACAAGCGGGGGGGATACCAAAAACATTCAGTACTTC. Encoded protein: CSVTSGGDTKNIQYF.

This clonotype was seen a handful of times. The chain uses TRBV27 and TRBJ1-1; D perhaps matches TRBD1 (5 bases). Trimming cost V 9 bases and J 4 bases, with 21 bases left between them. This CDR3 region has 15 residues. The V gene's germline CDR1 is MNHEY and CDR2 SMNVEV (reference sequence). CDR3 in DNA: TGTGCCAGTTATGAGGGGACGGCAACCGGCACTGAAGCTTTCTTT. It is translated as CASYEGTATGTEAFF.

In this sample, this clonotype turned up many times. The J gene is TRBJ2-5, the V gene TRBV20-1; 8 bases agree with TRBD1. Germline V gene lookup returns CDR1 DFQATT and CDR2 SNEGSKA (reference sequence). Unmatched junction bases numbered 6, after V lost 1 base and J lost 5 bases. This CDR3 is 14 amino acids long. The CDR3 here is CSARVTGGKETQYF. As DNA, the CDR3 is TGCAGTGCTAGAGTTACAGGGGGGAAGGAGACCCAGTACTTC.

This clonotype has only a few counts. This chain links TRBV20-1 with TRBJ2-2; D is ambiguous. The V gene lost 5 bases and the J gene lost 6 bases, with 10 bases spanning the gap. Looked up from germline, CDR1 is DFQATT and CDR2 is SNEGSKA (reference sequence). The CDR3 is 12 residues long. The CDR3 region is CSASLVAGELFF. The CDR3 DNA is TGCAGTGCTTCCCTAGTTGCCGGGGAGCTGTTTTTT.

This clonotype occurred many times. The CDR3 reads CASSLLQETQYF. Here the CDR3 DNA reads TGTGCCAGCAGCTTGCTGCAAGAGACCCAGTACTTC. The chain is built from TRBV7-9 and TRBJ2-5; D is unclear. Germline CDR1 is SEHNR and CDR2 is FQNEAQ (reference sequence). The CDR3 covers 12 residues. The ends were cut back, 3 bases at V and 2 bases at J, with 4 bases in the middle. The full variable domain, rest sourced from reference TRBV7-9 and TRBJ2-5, is DTGVSQNPRHKITKRGQNVTFRCDPISEHNRLYWYRQTLGQGPEFLTYFQNEAQLEKSRLLSDRFSAERPKGSFSTLEIQRTEQGDSAMYLCASSLLQETQYFGPGTRLLVL.

The chain joins TRBV18 to TRBJ2-3; D possibly corresponds to TRBD1 (6 bases). V lost 1 base and J lost 7, with 12 bases in between. Germline V gives CDR1 KGHSH, CDR2 LQKENI. The CDR3 extends over 14 amino acids. The CDR3 bases are TGTGCCAGCTCACCACAACAGGGATTAAATACGCAGTATTTT. Translated, it gives CASSPQQGLNTQYF.

This clonotype was counted between two and nine times. This chain uses TRBV7-9 with TRBJ2-2; D call uncertain. The CDR3 contains 14 residues. Per the germline V gene, CDR1 is SEHNR and CDR2 is FQNEAQ (reference sequence). V lost 4 bases and J lost 5, with 11 bases in between. The CDR3 here is CASSSAYLTGELFF. Here the CDR3 DNA reads TGTGCCAGCAGCTCGGCTTACTTAACCGGGGAGCTGTTTTTT.

There are many counts of this clonotype. The chain recombines TRBV29-1 with TRBJ2-7; D is perhaps TRBD1 (5 bases). CDR1 SQVTM and CDR2 ANQGSEA come from the germline V gene. Trimming left V 4 bases short and J 5 bases short, with 15 bases between. The CDR3 runs 13 residues. The CDR3 here is CSVVWQGKNEQYF. CDR3 sequence (DNA): TGCAGCGTTGTTTGGCAGGGCAAGAACGAGCAGTACTTC.

The table lists this clonotype with many counts. The V call is TRBV29-1, the J call TRBJ2-5; maybe TRBD1 (5 bases). CDR3 length: 14 amino acids. V lost 0 bases, J lost 0 bases, and 8 bases lay in between. In germline, CDR1 is SQVTM, CDR2 ANQGSEA. DNA of the CDR3: TGCAGCGTTGAAGAGGGGCAGGACCAAGAGACCCAGTACTTC. Translation: CSVEEGQDQETQYF.

This clonotype was detected only a few times. V is TRBV12-3 or TRBV12-4 and J is TRBJ2-3; 11 nucleotides match TRBD2. The CDR3 length is 15 residues. Trimming at V came to 6 bases and at J to 11 bases, leaving 13 bases not matched to a gene. This CDR3 is CASSPTSGATLVQYF. As DNA, the CDR3 is TGTGCCAGCAGCCCGACTAGCGGGGCAACCCTGGTGCAGTATTTT.